These T cell receptor beta chains were read from a single sample in a study of CD8 T cells in Susac syndrome. MiXCR, run by TCRdb on the immunoSEQ multiplex PCR reads, gives a single entry per CDR3 protein. This table has approximately 150,000 distinct CDR3 sequences, around 96% appearing once. Sample: CD4+ T cells from PBMCs. These receptors were collected from a human donor with multiple sclerosis. Both conserved end residues are part of each CDR3. D genes are given only for firm matches. Size tells how often a clone was seen (once, few, many) or the class of an expanded clone, and some rows leave it out.

d_gene	v_gene	abundance	j_gene	CDR3aa	CDR3nt
TRBD1	TRBV9	.	TRBJ2-7	CASSGEDRGTIEQYF	TGTGCCAGCAGCGGTGAGGACAGGGGAACGATCGAGCAGTACTTC
TRBD2	TRBV25-1	once	TRBJ2-1	CASSELHPGTSGYNEQFF	TGTGCCAGCAGTGAACTTCATCCCGGGACTAGCGGATACAATGAGCAGTTCTTC
TRBD2	TRBV23-1	.	TRBJ2-5	CASSQPRGDSEWGVQETQYF	TGCGCCAGCAGTCAACCACGGGGGGACTCCGAATGGGGTGTACAAGAGACCCAGTACTTC
.	TRBV3-1	.	TRBJ1-5	CASSQESGWPQHF	TGTGCCAGCAGCCAAGAAAGCGGTTGGCCCCAGCATTTT
TRBD1	TRBV7-9	.	TRBJ2-7	CASSKTGGYEQYF	TGTGCCAGCAGTAAAACAGGGGGCTACGAGCAGTACTTC
.	TRBV20-1	.	TRBJ1-5	CSARVGSSGQPQHF	TGCAGTGCTAGGGTCGGGAGTTCAGGTCAGCCCCAGCATTTT
.	TRBV18	.	TRBJ2-7	CASSPEAVSSYEQYF	TGTGCCAGCTCACCGGAAGCGGTGAGCTCCTACGAGCAGTACTTC
.	TRBV4-3	.	TRBJ1-1	CASSQVGTGFGTEAFF	TGCGCCAGCAGCCAAGTAGGGACGGGTTTTGGCACTGAAGCTTTCTTT
TRBD1	TRBV19	.	TRBJ1-5	CASSTGQGNQPQHF	TGTGCCAGTAGTACAGGACAGGGTAATCAGCCCCAGCATTTT
TRBD1	TRBV15	.	TRBJ1-4	CATSRRQGDNEKLFF	TGTGCCACCAGCAGAAGACAGGGAGATAATGAAAAACTGTTTTTT
.	TRBV7-2	.	TRBJ2-3	CASSLRTGTQYF	TGTGCCAGCAGCTTACGGACTGGTACGCAGTATTTT
TRBD1	TRBV28	.	TRBJ1-4	CASSTTGGLSPLEKLFF	TGTGCCAGCAGTACCACAGGGGGCCTAAGTCCACTTGAAAAACTGTTTTTT
TRBD1	TRBV27	.	TRBJ1-5	CASSPGQLSYQPQHF	TGTGCCAGCAGCCCGGGACAGCTCTCTTATCAGCCCCAGCATTTT
.	TRBV2	.	TRBJ2-1	CASTRRANEQFF	TGTGCCAGCACCAGAAGGGCGAATGAGCAGTTCTTC
.	TRBV15	.	TRBJ2-7	CATSRTRGFYEQYF	TGTGCCACCAGCAGAACGAGGGGATTCTACGAGCAGTACTTC
.	TRBV7-8	.	TRBJ1-5	CASSLDVWRGREPQHF	TGTGCCAGCAGCTTAGATGTGTGGCGTGGGAGGGAGCCCCAGCATTTT
TRBD1	TRBV24-1	.	TRBJ2-7	CATSDSGQGREQYF	TGTGCCACCAGTGACTCGGGACAGGGTCGCGAGCAGTACTTC
TRBD2	TRBV4-1	.	TRBJ2-7	CASSLSSPGLGSYEQYF	TGCGCCAGCAGCCTCTCCAGCCCGGGACTAGGCTCCTACGAGCAGTACTTC
TRBD2	TRBV20-1	.	TRBJ2-3	CSARLAGSTDTQYF	TGCAGTGCTAGGTTAGCGGGTAGCACAGATACGCAGTATTTT
TRBD2	TRBV5-1	.	TRBJ2-7	CASSGGSGALHF	TGCGCCAGCAGCGGAGGTAGCGGGGCCTTGCACTTC
TRBD1	TRBV6-6	.	TRBJ1-2	CASSYPPGQGAGYTF	TGTGCCAGCAGTTACCCTCCGGGACAGGGGGCCGGCTACACCTTC
TRBD1	TRBV6-6	.	TRBJ2-5	CASILGTGETQYF	TGTGCCAGCATCCTCGGGACAGGAGAGACCCAGTACTTC
.	TRBV20-1	.	TRBJ1-1	CSASLQYTEAFF	TGCAGTGCTAGCCTGCAATACACTGAAGCTTTCTTT
.	TRBV11-1	.	TRBJ2-2	CASSLDRVGELFF	TGTGCCAGCAGCTTAGACAGGGTCGGGGAGCTGTTTTTT
TRBD2	TRBV6-4	.	TRBJ2-5	CASSDPGLAGGKQETQYF	TGTGCCAGCAGTGATCCCGGACTAGCGGGGGGGAAACAAGAGACCCAGTACTTC
.	TRBV12-3/TRBV12-4	.	TRBJ1-1	CGTGTHTEAFF	TGTGGAACCGGGACCCACACTGAAGCTTTCTTT
TRBD1	TRBV3-1	.	TRBJ2-5	CASSERTGRETQYF	TGTGCCAGCAGCGAGAGGACAGGGAGAGAGACCCAGTACTTC
TRBD1	TRBV5-4	.	TRBJ2-7	CASSPRDRGNYYEQYF	TGTGCCAGCAGCCCCAGAGACAGGGGCAATTACTACGAGCAGTACTTC
.	TRBV5-4	.	TRBJ1-2	CASSLADANYGYTF	TGTGCCAGCAGCTTGGCCGATGCTAACTATGGCTACACCTTC
TRBD1	TRBV5-1	few	TRBJ2-3	CASSLEPPGTGGPDTQYF	TGCGCCAGCAGCTTAGAACCTCCGGGGACAGGGGGCCCAGATACGCAGTATTTT
.	TRBV5-1	once	TRBJ1-5	CASSLMGHQPQHF	TGCGCCAGCAGCTTGATGGGACATCAGCCCCAGCATTTT
.	TRBV7-2	.	TRBJ2-2	CASSLALGPGELFF	TGTGCCAGCAGCTTAGCGCTAGGGCCCGGGGAGCTGTTTTTT
TRBD1	TRBV20-1	.	TRBJ1-5	CSAHPGGSNQPQHF	TGCAGTGCTCATCCAGGGGGAAGCAATCAGCCCCAGCATTTT
TRBD1	TRBV7-9	.	TRBJ2-1	CASSFRPGQGGDEQFF	TGTGCCAGCAGCTTTCGACCGGGACAGGGGGGCGATGAGCAGTTCTTC
.	TRBV11-2	.	TRBJ1-2	CASSLGDNTKSTF	TGTGCCAGCAGCTTAGGGGACAACACTAAGAGCACCTTC
.	TRBV9	once	TRBJ1-2	CASSSHTTGYGYTF	TGTGCCAGCAGCTCGCACACAACAGGGTATGGCTACACCTTC
TRBD1	TRBV6-1	.	TRBJ1-2	CASRHRDRLANYGYTF	TGTGCCAGCAGACACCGGGACAGGCTAGCTAACTATGGCTACACCTTC
.	TRBV5-1	.	TRBJ2-4	CASSLEGRQGPNIQYF	TGCGCCAGCAGCTTGGAGGGCCGGCAGGGGCCAAACATTCAGTACTTC
.	TRBV28	.	TRBJ2-7	CASSSMGPTSSYEQYF	TGTGCCAGCAGTTCAATGGGACCGACGAGCTCCTACGAGCAGTACTTC
TRBD1	TRBV29-1	.	TRBJ1-4	CSASGQSNEKLFF	TGCAGCGCATCGGGACAGTCTAATGAAAAACTGTTTTTT
TRBD2	TRBV5-1	.	TRBJ2-5	CASSGRDYLRETQYF	TGCGCCAGCAGCGGGAGGGACTACCTCCGAGAGACCCAGTACTTC
.	TRBV14	few	TRBJ2-6	CASSRLSGANVLTF	TGTGCCAGCTCGCGTCTATCTGGGGCCAACGTCCTGACTTTC
TRBD1	TRBV15	.	TRBJ1-1	CATSRLDRANTEAFF	TGTGCCACCAGCAGGTTGGACAGGGCGAACACTGAAGCTTTCTTT
TRBD2	TRBV4-3	.	TRBJ2-3	CASSQDQRGGDTQYF	TGCGCCAGCAGCCAAGATCAGCGGGGGGGGGATACGCAGTATTTT
TRBD2	TRBV3-1	.	TRBJ2-7	CASSQEGTSFYEQYF	TGTGCCAGCAGCCAGGAGGGGACTAGCTTCTACGAGCAGTACTTC
.	TRBV3-1	.	TRBJ2-7	CASSQVAGRSEQYF	TGTGCCAGCAGCCAAGTGGCAGGGCGTAGCGAGCAGTACTTC